These 31 T cell receptor beta chains share one sample of origin, sequenced in a study of cytomegalovirus exposure and HLA in healthy donors listed by TCRdb under 2017. Library generation was performed with the immunoSEQ multiplex PCR assay. For the multiplex PCR, a mixture combining 60 forward primers for TCR Vbeta segments and 13 reverse primers for TCR Jbeta segments was used. Sourced from immuneACCESS, this table was stored by TCRdb with only in-frame sequences that have V and J called. A share of the clones is absent; for the studies checked, an unresolved V gene accounts for under half, and the remainder has no known explanation. Counted in this sample were about 98,000 clones; 60% to 80% of them appeared once. Jointly, the top ten make up 1.2% of the sample. The sequenced sample was PBMCs. All receptors come from a female donor in good health and CMV-seronegative.

CDR3 nucleotide sequence: TGTGCCTGGAGTGTACCAGGGATCACGGAGACCCAGTACTTC. It specifies CAWSVPGITETQYF. The chain uses TRBV30 and TRBJ2-5; maybe TRBD1 (5 bases). The V end lost 0 bases, the J end lost 5 bases, and 13 bases lay between the germline ends. Germline CDR1 is GTSNPN and CDR2 is SVGIG (reference sequence). The CDR3 consists of 14 residues. Drawing the rest from reference TRBV30 and TRBJ2-5, the complete variable domain is SQTIHQWPATLVQPVGSPLSLECTVEGTSNPNLYWYRQAAGRGLQLLFYSVGIGQISSEVPQNLSASRPQDRQFILSSKKLLLSDSGFYLCAWSVPGITETQYFGPGTRLLVL.

This chain connects TRBV5-4 to TRBJ1-6; D gene uncertain. Between the trimmed V and J ends, which lost 4 bases and 3 bases, there was a span of 11 bases. Germline loops: CDR1 SGHNT, CDR2 YYREEE (reference sequence). The CDR3 contains 15 residues. The CDR3 DNA reads as TGTGCCAGCAGCGACGGGAAAAACTATAATTCACCCCTCCACTTT. Its translation: CASSDGKNYNSPLHF.

This clone was detected a few times. The chain has TRBV5-4 and TRBJ2-7; 10 bases are a match to TRBD2. Germline V gives CDR1 SGHNT, CDR2 YYREEE (reference sequence). V trimming: 0 bases; J trimming: 4 bases; junction bases outside the gene matches: 4. This CDR3 has 15 amino acids. CDR3 DNA sequence: TGTGCCAGCAGCTTGGATCCTAGCGGGGGTTACGAGCAGTACTTC. This codes for CASSLDPSGGYEQYF.

For this clone: The same CDR3 can be traced to other DNA sequences in this sample. V gene TRBV5-4 combines with J gene TRBJ2-1; D remains ambiguous. Germline V CDR1 and CDR2: SGHNT, YYREEE (reference sequence). There are 13 residues in the CDR3. Trimming shortened V by 2 bases and J by 5 bases, and 8 bases separated the two germline ends. The CDR3 DNA sequence: TGTGCCAGCAGCTTTACGGGTAACAATGAGCAGTTCTTC. The encoded protein is CASSFTGNNEQFF.

As concerns this clone: At the DNA level, this CDR3 is encoded by other sequences in the same sample as well. The chain uses TRBV19 and TRBJ2-7, with D tentatively TRBD1 (6 bases). The CDR3 is 13 amino acids. Trimming removed 5 bases from V and 4 bases from J, with 12 bases in between. Germline assignment: CDR1 LNHDA and CDR2 SQIVND (reference sequence). The CDR3 nucleotides read TGTGCCAGTAGTCCCCGGACAGTTTACGAGCAGTACTTC. It is translated as CASSPRTVYEQYF.

As for this clone: Additional DNA sequences in this sample encode the identical CDR3. The chain links TRBV6-5 to TRBJ1-1; no reliable D call. Germline V gives CDR1 MNHEY, CDR2 SVGAGI. Trimming took off 2 bases at V and 0 bases at J, with 7 bases between the two ends. The CDR3 covers 14 residues. The CDR3 spells CASSYGQVNTEAFF. The CDR3 nucleotides read TGTGCCAGCAGTTACGGCCAGGTGAACACTGAAGCTTTCTTT.

The chain is built from TRBV19 and TRBJ2-7; 10 nucleotides align to TRBD1. There are 14 residues in the CDR3. Germline lookup yields CDR1 LNHDA and CDR2 SQIVND (reference sequence). V gave up 6 bases and J gave up 3 bases; unmatched junction bases: 5. The CDR3 DNA reads as TGTGCCAGTAGCCCCGGGACAGGGGTCTACGAGCAGTACTTC. As protein: CASSPGTGVYEQYF.

The chain is built from TRBV5-8 and TRBJ2-5, with a tentative D call TRBD2 (5 bases). This CDR3 is built from 15 residues. V was clipped by 2 bases and J by 2 bases, with 13 bases between them. The germline V gene has CDR1 SGHTS and CDR2 YDEGEE. The CDR3 sequence is CASSLGSAVQETQYF. The CDR3 bases are TGTGCCAGCAGCTTAGGTAGCGCCGTGCAAGAGACCCAGTACTTC.

The genes are TRBV5-6 and TRBJ1-4; 9 nucleotides agree with TRBD1. Germline CDR1 is SGHDT and CDR2 is YYEEEE. The CDR3 totals 14 residues. The V and J ends lost 4 bases and 6 bases, in that order; junction bases with no gene match: 4. The CDR3 DNA follows: TGTGCCAGCAGCGCCGGGACAGGGTATGAAAAACTGTTTTTT. This gives the protein CASSAGTGYEKLFF.

The chain employs TRBV4-1 and TRBJ2-5; 10 bases match TRBD2. Germline assignment: CDR1 MGHRA and CDR2 YSYEKL. Losses at the gene ends were 0 bases for V and 4 bases for J; bases not matched to a gene: 14. The CDR3 extends over 19 amino acids. CDR3 amino acids: CASSQDTVGTSAVPETQYF. CDR3 coding DNA: TGCGCCAGCAGCCAAGATACGGTAGGGACTAGCGCTGTCCCAGAGACCCAGTACTTC.

This chain joins TRBV4-3 and TRBJ2-7, with D perhaps TRBD2 (7 bases). The V end was cut by 4 bases, the J end by 3 bases, with 19 bases between. The length of the CDR3 is 16 residues. Germline V gene data show CDR1 as LGHNA and CDR2 as YSLEER. Here the CDR3 reads CASSPEARGGDYEQYF. Here the CDR3 DNA reads TGCGCCAGCAGCCCCGAGGCGAGGGGGGGGGACTACGAGCAGTACTTC.

This clone came up once. J is TRBJ2-3 and V is TRBV27, with 13 positions matching TRBD2. J was trimmed by 0 bases and V by 5 bases; bases with no gene match: 14. The CDR3 contains 20 residues. Germline-derived CDR1 and CDR2 are MNHEY and SMNVEV (reference sequence). CDR3 DNA: TGTGCCAGCAGTCCCTTCACGGGACTAGCGGGAAAGAGTAGCACAGATACGCAGTATTTT. Translated: CASSPFTGLAGKSSTDTQYF.

V and J are TRBV5-8 and TRBJ1-1; 7 nucleotides line up with TRBD1. CDR1 and CDR2 from the germline V gene are SGHTS and YDEGEE. V was clipped by 5 bases and J by 0 bases; unmatched bases: 13. This CDR3 contains 17 residues. CDR3 residues: CASRPTGLKGMNTEAFF. The DNA of the CDR3 is TGTGCCAGCAGGCCGACAGGGCTTAAGGGGATGAACACTGAAGCTTTCTTT.

This chain links TRBV28 with TRBJ1-1; 9 positions match TRBD1. V lost 11 bases and J lost 5; bases outside the gene matches: 6. Per the germline V gene, CDR1 is MDHEN and CDR2 is SYDVKM. The CDR3 runs to 12 residues. This CDR3 reads CAVHRGLTEAFF. The CDR3 DNA is TGTGCCGTCCACAGGGGGCTTACTGAAGCTTTCTTT.

This clone was recorded a few times. The V call is TRBV18, the J call TRBJ2-1; 8 bases match TRBD1. Germline CDR1 reads KGHSH; CDR2 reads LQKENI. This CDR3 region has 16 residues. J gave up 2 bases and V 1 base, and 4 bases lay outside the gene matches. This CDR3 is CASSPLPGGTYNEQFF. CDR3 in DNA: TGTGCCAGCTCACCACTTCCAGGGGGCACCTACAATGAGCAGTTCTTC.

V and J are TRBV7-9 and TRBJ2-7; tentatively, D is TRBD1 (6 bases). Trimming stripped 9 bases from V and 0 bases from J, with 12 bases between. CDR1 and CDR2 (germline): SEHNR, FQNEAQ (reference sequence). This CDR3 is built from 13 residues. The CDR3 region has the DNA TGTGCCAGTGGGCAGGGGCCCTCCTACGAGCAGTACTTC. It codes for CASGQGPSYEQYF.

This chain uses TRBV18 with TRBJ2-7, with 10 bases aligning to TRBD1. Germline V lookup: CDR1 KGHSH, CDR2 LQKENI. Trimming took 6 bases from V and 1 from J; bases not matched to a gene: 6. This CDR3 has 15 residues. CDR3 sequence: CASSRRDRGSYEQYF. CDR3 DNA: TGTGCCAGCTCGCGCCGGGACAGGGGATCCTACGAGCAGTACTTC.

This clone was detected only a few times. The rearrangement uses TRBV5-5 and TRBJ1-5, with 7 positions matching TRBD1. The ends lost 4 bases at V and 5 bases at J; junction bases unmatched: 6. Germline V gene lookup returns CDR1 SGHKS and CDR2 YYEKEE (reference sequence). The CDR3 sequence is 14 residues long. This CDR3 is CASSRQGVDQPQHF. The CDR3 nucleotides read TGTGCCAGCAGCAGACAGGGAGTTGATCAGCCCCAGCATTTT.

The gene calls are TRBV5-1 and TRBJ2-1, with TRBD2 identical over 12 bases. Germline trimming cut 0 bases from V and 10 bases from J; bases unmatched to any gene: 5. Germline V CDR1 and CDR2: SGHRS, YFSETQ. The CDR3 extends over 15 amino acids. CDR3 residues: CASSLGLAGGREQFF. In nucleotides, the CDR3 is TGCGCCAGCAGCTTGGGCCTAGCGGGGGGGCGAGAGCAGTTCTTC.

The chain couples TRBV7-9 to TRBJ1-1, with D maybe TRBD1 (5 bases). The V end was cut by 2 bases, the J end by 3 bases, with 13 bases between. Germline values: CDR1 SEHNR, CDR2 FQNEAQ (reference sequence). CDR3 size: 15 residues. Here the CDR3 reads CASSLKGRDDTEAFF. Written as DNA, the CDR3 is TGTGCCAGCAGCTTAAAGGGCAGGGATGACACTGAAGCTTTCTTT.

A remark on this clone: The germline gene is not matched at one end of the junction; a read error may be the cause. This chain links TRBV28 with TRBJ2-1; tentative D call: TRBD1 (5 bases). The germline CDR1 and CDR2 sequences are MDHEN and SYDVKM. The CDR3 length is 17 residues. The CDR3 coding sequence is TGTGTCAGCAGCATCGACCCGCTATCAGGGATCTACAATGAGCAGTTCTTC. Translating gives CVSSIDPLSGIYNEQFF.

V gene TRBV6-1 combines with J gene TRBJ1-4; the D gene is possibly TRBD1 (5 bases). The CDR3 totals 12 residues. Trimming stripped 11 bases from V and 6 bases from J, with 13 bases between. Per the germline V gene, CDR1 is MNHNS and CDR2 is SASEGT. The CDR3 DNA is TGTGCCGGTAGGGGCCTTCATGAAAAACTGTTTTTT. It translates to CAGRGLHEKLFF.

This chain links TRBV28 with TRBJ2-1; TRBD1 matches 9 bases. V dropped 4 bases and J dropped 3; count of bases not matched to a gene: 7. The CDR3 totals 16 residues. In germline, CDR1 is MDHEN, CDR2 SYDVKM. The CDR3 region is CASSSLDRGHYNEQFF. The CDR3, as DNA: TGTGCCAGCAGTTCCTTGGACAGGGGCCACTACAATGAGCAGTTCTTC.

The J gene is TRBJ2-3, the V gene TRBV7-9; D not resolved. The CDR3 spans 12 residues. Per the germline V gene, CDR1 is SEHNR and CDR2 is FQNEAQ (reference sequence). The V end was cut by 0 bases, the J end by 7 bases, with 5 bases between. CDR3 loop: CASSLAENTQYF. The CDR3 DNA sequence: TGTGCCAGCAGCTTAGCGGAGAATACGCAGTATTTT.

The chain couples TRBV7-6 to TRBJ1-2, with D possibly TRBD1 on 5 matching bases. CDR3 length equals 14 residues. With 4 bases removed from V and 6 bases from J, the gap between germline ends came to 15 bases. Germline V gene data show CDR1 as SGHVS and CDR2 as FNYEAQ. CDR3 sequence reads: CASSSGQGVDGYTF. The CDR3 region has the DNA TGTGCCAGCAGCTCCGGACAAGGTGTTGATGGCTACACCTTC.

The chain carries TRBV6-1 and TRBJ1-5; 9 bases are shared with TRBD1. The V segment lost 7 bases and the J segment 5 bases; nucleotides outside the gene matches: 9. The germline V gene encodes CDR1 MNHNS and CDR2 SASEGT. This CDR3 comprises 15 residues. The chain's CDR3 is CASTLGDREYQPQHF. The DNA of the CDR3 is TGTGCCAGCACCCTAGGGGACAGGGAGTATCAGCCCCAGCATTTT.

The V and J genes are TRBV30 and TRBJ2-1; D not certain. CDR3 length: 13 amino acids. Germline CDR1 and CDR2: GTSNPN and SVGIG (reference sequence). The V and J ends lost 4 bases and 7 bases respectively, with 14 bases between them. The CDR3 sequence is CAWTRVRGNEQFF. The DNA for the CDR3 is TGTGCCTGGACTCGTGTTCGCGGAAATGAGCAGTTCTTC.

This rearrangement joins TRBV27 to TRBJ1-2, with TRBD1 matching 10 bases. From germline, CDR1 is MNHEY and CDR2 SMNVEV (reference sequence). The CDR3 sequence is 18 residues long. Germline trimming cut 5 bases from V and 0 bases from J; bases unmatched to any gene: 12. The CDR3, as DNA: TGTGCCAGCAGTCGCCTATCCGGGACAGGGGCCTCTAACTATGGCTACACCTTC. Its protein product is CASSRLSGTGASNYGYTF.

J is TRBJ2-3 and V is TRBV5-1, with TRBD2 matching 10 bases. Germline V gene sequence: CDR1 SGHRS, CDR2 YFSETQ. J was trimmed by 4 bases and V by 4 bases; bases with no gene match: 3. CDR3 length: 14 amino acids. The CDR3 sequence: CASSTGLAADTQYF. DNA for the CDR3: TGCGCCAGCAGCACCGGACTAGCGGCAGATACGCAGTATTTT.

This clone was detected a few times. The J gene is TRBJ2-1, the V gene TRBV20-1; 7 bases map to TRBD1. Germline lookup yields CDR1 DFQATT and CDR2 SNEGSKA (reference sequence). The length of the CDR3 is 10 residues. The CDR3 DNA reads as TGCACCGCCGGGACAGCCGAGCAGTTCTTC. This translates into CTAGTAEQFF.

This chain links TRBV7-8 with TRBJ1-5; D uncertain. Germline values: CDR1 SGHVS, CDR2 FQNEAQ. The CDR3 consists of 16 residues. Trimming stripped 1 base from V and 7 bases from J, with 17 bases between. The DNA of the CDR3 is TGTGCCAGCAGCTTAGGATCAAGGGTACGGGGACAGCCCCAGCATTTT. Protein: CASSLGSRVRGQPQHF.